This T cell receptor beta chain is drawn from a study of CD8+ T cells in alopecia areata. Reverse transcription of extracted RNA yielded cDNA, which provided the sequencing template. Only in-frame clones appear in the TCRdb table, and some are missing; sequencing was by immunoSEQ multiplex PCR. The sample holds 110,000 to 150,000 clones; roughly three fifths are singletons and the top ten take under 6.5%. Trimming pared 2 bases from V and 2 bases from J, leaving 22 bases between. Germline CDR1 reads GTSNPN; CDR2 reads SVGIG (reference sequence). The CDR3 extends over 17 amino acids. The receptor was derived from a human donor with alopecia areata. The specimen was CD4+ T cells sorted from blood, collected at week 0. V and J are TRBV30 and TRBJ2-7, with D possibly matching TRBD1 (5 bases). CDR3 nucleotides: TGTGCCTGGAGTAGAGGAGCAGGGAATGTGGGCCCCTACGAGCAGTACTTC. Protein sequence: CAWSRGAGNVGPYEQYF.